Listed below are T cell receptor beta chains from one sample, sequenced in a study of blood T cell repertoires in COVID-19. TCRdb's table, derived via immunoSEQ multiplex PCR, lists solely in-frame clones and lacks some. The sample consists of about 230,000 clones, around 80% of them appearing once. Sequencing input: PBMCs or T cells enriched from blood (not recorded which). These receptor sequences come from a man between 60 and 75 years old who had recovered from COVID-19. CDR3s leave out the opening cysteine and the closing phenylalanine or tryptophan. The D gene is left open where the match is weak. Clone size is not always given. Where it is, it says once, few, many or a class for expanded clones.

CDR3 protein,D gene,clone size,V gene
ASIGRDNQPQH,NA,few,TRBV19
ASSIAHRDQPQH,NA,once,TRBV19
ASRPGKAYNEQF,NA,NA,TRBV2
ASSQDPGRYEAF,NA,NA,TRBV4-3
ASSPETGYGYT,NA,NA,TRBV11-3
ASSNVIATNEKLF,NA,NA,TRBV19
ASSPTGTSNEQY,TRBD2,NA,TRBV18
ASSSQVDQPQH,NA,NA,TRBV7-2
ASSLGSGSGTEAF,NA,NA,TRBV5-4
ASSPRGGTGDASNQPQH,TRBD1,NA,TRBV7-8
ASSSPRGGGRRGSYNEQF,TRBD2,NA,TRBV11-3
ASSYRQSGSSGANVLT,NA,NA,TRBV5-1
ASSEAAGARSEKLF,NA,NA,TRBV2
ASSYLQYTGELF,NA,NA,TRBV6-5
ASRPKLAGVTYNEQF,TRBD2,NA,TRBV2
ASSRSSGGANTGELF,TRBD2,NA,TRBV4-3
ASSLVRGANVLT,NA,NA,TRBV5-8
SASREEGYGYT,NA,few,TRBV20-1
ASSIGKQGEQY,NA,NA,TRBV19
AWRAGEVTGELF,TRBD2,few,TRBV30
ASSYWNDRGNYGYT,TRBD1,NA,TRBV6-5
ASSLGQGHSPLH,NA,NA,TRBV5-1
ASSFLLDGTELF,NA,once,TRBV7-6
ASSLYGNTEAF,NA,few,TRBV27
ASSADRANTGELF,TRBD1,NA,TRBV6-4
ASMRSSTEAF,NA,NA,TRBV10-2
ASSAGQGAREGEKLF,TRBD1,NA,TRBV5-1
ASSKTSGATNTGELF,TRBD2,NA,TRBV7-2
ASSEDMGGQGSHRRYEQY,TRBD1,NA,TRBV6-1
ASSDWGRGTGELF,NA,NA,TRBV27
ASSQDRAGVTITDTQY,TRBD2,NA,TRBV4-2
ASSFGLAGGPGELF,TRBD2,NA,TRBV6-6
ASSIGLMNTEAF,NA,NA,TRBV19
ASSSLGNPISPLH,NA,NA,TRBV7-8
ASSSTVTTPYGYT,NA,NA,TRBV7-2
ASSQDWVPGHLSAEAF,NA,once,TRBV4-3
ASSSAGESNEQY,NA,NA,TRBV10-1
ASRFNDRSGYT,NA,NA,TRBV7-8
ASSLGLHTGGGYNSPLH,TRBD1,NA,TRBV7-2
ASSFTGGAADTQY,TRBD1,NA,TRBV5-1
ASSSRDSLYNEQF,NA,NA,TRBV6-6
ATLKGQPQH,NA,once,TRBV21-1
AWSLPGALNPF,NA,NA,TRBV30
ASSNRDRTNYGYT,TRBD1,NA,TRBV7-9